What follows is one TCR beta chain and its context. Germline lookup yields CDR1 SGHRS and CDR2 YFSETQ. V shed 4 bases, J shed 5 bases, and the junction held 17 bases outside the gene matches. The CDR3 contains 17 residues. The data stem from a study of blood T cell repertoires in COVID-19. Study background: Specimens from acute and convalescent COVID-19 originated in the United States, Italy and Spain. The analysed material was cDNA or gDNA that came from T cells, B-cell-depleted T cells, or PBMCs.

Produced via immunoSEQ multiplex PCR; TCRdb's table is partial and in-frame only. The table shows about 280,000 clones, with 89% occurring only once. V gene TRBV5-1 combines with J gene TRBJ2-7, with 8 bases fitting TRBD1. Material for sequencing was peripheral blood. The receptor's source is a woman aged 40 to 50 who had recovered from COVID-19. Written as DNA, the CDR3 is TGCGCCAGCAGCACACCCTATGGACAGGGAGGAATCGACGAGCAGTACTTC. This sequence encodes CASSTPYGQGGIDEQYF.